The source of this T cell receptor (beta chain) is a study of T cell repertoires in cytomegalovirus infection (dated by TCRdb to about 2019). Looking at the study overall: Because public TCR beta signatures pointed to carriage of CMV infection together with the matching HLA type, the HLA type of each donor mattered for the analysis. Summary of the overall study and its limitations: In the ex vivo response, HLA-C-restricted CMV-specific TCR beta clonotypes were dominant, and in two of eight donors the single most frequent clonotype came from this HLA-C-restricted group. In both this cohort and an independent roughly 350-donor cohort, the cumulative frequency of public TCR beta family members distinguished carriers of CMV infection plus the relevant HLA type.

TCRdb names Illumina HiSeq 1500 as the instrument used. Starting from the raw public reads, TCRdb applied fastp trimming at Q25, assembled clones with MiXCR and retained in-frame beta chains. Each entry is one CDR3 protein sequence, shown with its most common DNA and genes. This sample gives approximately 750,000 distinct CDR3 sequences in total; approximately 40% of them show up just once. Jointly, the top ten make up 2.5% to 3.5% of the sample. In regard to this clonotype: Its antigen target is currently unknown. Within one base of it there is no much larger clone, and no base qualities were kept.

V sheds 4 bases and J sheds 4 bases, leaving 13 bases between their ends. The CDR1 and CDR2 encoded by the germline V gene (reference sequence) are MNHNY and SVGAGI. The CDR3, cysteine through phenylalanine, is 14 amino acids long. Here the CDR3 DNA is all that survives: 42 bases in frame from base 1. The sequenced sample was PBMCs. Rearrangement joined TRBV6-6 to TRBJ1-1; too little of a D gene remains to name it. This receptor was taken from a human donor in good health (CMV status not recorded). Some clones in this sample may be carry-over from other donors' samples. For the CDR3, the sequence is CASSLRTDGTEAFF. The DNA sequence follows: TGTGCCAGCAGTTTGAGGACGGACGGCACTGAAGCTTTCTTT.